The 26 T cell receptor beta chains presented below share a single source sample, sequenced in a study of graft-versus-host responses after intestinal transplantation. Sequencing used immunoSEQ multiplex PCR; TCRdb keeps in-frame clones, though not all of them. The profile shows some 8,000 clones, 80% to 95% of them singletons. Source: PBMCs, taken just over 30 days after intestinal transplant. Receptors were obtained from a human patient who received an intestinal transplant, so some T cells may come from the graft donor.

This clone showed up just once. V gene TRBV10-2 combines with J gene TRBJ2-7; TRBD1 aligns across 9 bases. CDR3 length: 14 amino acids. The junction had 3 bases not matched to a gene; V was cut back by 3 bases and J by 3 bases. CDR1 WSHSY and CDR2 SAAADI come from the germline V gene. The CDR3 loop is CASSDGTGYYEQYF. CDR3 sequence (DNA): TGCGCCAGCAGTGACGGGACAGGGTACTACGAGCAGTACTTC.

The chain recombines TRBV14 with TRBJ1-3; D uncertain. The V end lost 3 bases, the J end lost 14 bases, and 14 bases lay between the germline ends. CDR3 length: 12 amino acids. CDR1 and CDR2 from the germline V gene are SGHDN and FVKESK. The CDR3 sequence is CASSQTSSRLYF. The CDR3 DNA follows: TGTGCCAGCAGCCAGACCAGTAGCCGACTATATTTT. Supplemented by reference TRBV14 and TRBJ1-3, the full variable domain reads EAGVTQFPSHSVIEKGQTVTLRCDPISGHDNLYWYRRVMGKEIKFLLHFVKESKQDESGMPNNRFLAERTGGTYSTLKVQPAELEDSGVYFCASSQTSSRLYFGEGSWLTVV.

CDR3 sequence: CATAGATDTQYF. In DNA, the CDR3 is TGTGCCACGGCGGGGGCGACAGATACGCAGTATTTT. This chain uses TRBV6-1 with TRBJ2-3, with a possible D match to TRBD2 (7 bases). The CDR3 is 12 residues long. Per the germline V gene, CDR1 is MNHNS and CDR2 is SASEGT. Deletions cut 10 bases from V and 3 bases from J, with 11 bases between.

The rearrangement uses TRBV2 and TRBJ2-5, with 13 bases identical to TRBD2. Trimming cost V 6 bases and J 5 bases; bases outside gene matches: 9. The CDR3 is made up of 16 amino acids. CDR1 is SNHLY and CDR2 is FYNNEI in the germline V gene. CDR3 sequence reads: CASRVTLAGGPETQYF. As DNA, the CDR3 is TGTGCCAGCAGAGTCACACTAGCGGGGGGGCCGGAGACCCAGTACTTC.

The J gene is TRBJ2-7, the V gene TRBV13; possible D gene TRBD2, 6 bases. CDR1 is PRHDT, CDR2 FYEKMQ, per germline (reference sequence). CDR3 length equals 14 residues. V lost 5 bases and J lost 6, with 17 bases in between. DNA of the CDR3: TGTGCCAGCAGCACAAGGGGCGCCGGGGGCGAGCAGTACTTC. Amino acid sequence: CASSTRGAGGEQYF.

CDR3 amino acids: CSVASPRVVHQGDTEAFF. CDR3 coding DNA: TGCAGCGTTGCCTCTCCGCGGGTGGTCCACCAAGGAGACACTGAAGCTTTCTTT. The chain recombines TRBV29-1 with TRBJ1-1; D not certain. CDR1 is SQVTM, CDR2 ANQGSEA, per germline. V lost 4 bases to trimming and J lost 3 bases, with 27 bases between them. This CDR3 region has 18 residues.

The rearrangement joins TRBV4-1 to TRBJ2-7, with D maybe TRBD2 (5 bases). Germline V CDR1 and CDR2: MGHRA, YSYEKL. The V and J ends lost 0 bases and 7 bases respectively, with 13 bases between them. This CDR3 contains 14 residues. CDR3 in DNA: TGCGCCAGCAGCCAAGATGCCTCTCCGGGGGAGCAGTACTTC. This codes for CASSQDASPGEQYF.

This chain joins TRBV7-9 and TRBJ2-1; 7 nucleotides line up with TRBD2. Losses at the gene ends were 10 bases for V and 7 bases for J; bases not matched to a gene: 7. Germline CDR1 reads SEHNR; CDR2 reads FQNEAQ (reference sequence). The CDR3 extends over 12 amino acids. CDR3 amino acids: CAITGGLNEQFF. DNA for the CDR3: TGTGCCATCACGGGGGGATTAAATGAGCAGTTCTTC.

The chain has TRBV4-2 and TRBJ2-1; D is possibly TRBD1 or TRBD2 (6 bases each). The CDR3 is made up of 15 amino acids. CDR1 and CDR2 (germline): LGHNA, YNFKEQ. V lost 5 bases and J 5 bases, leaving 16 bases between the germline ends. The CDR3 DNA reads TGTGCCAGCAGCGATGGGGCAGGGGAGGACAATGAGCAGTTCTTC. Translation: CASSDGAGEDNEQFF.

The CDR3, as DNA: TGTGCCAGCAGTGATTTATCATATTCTGGAAACACCATATATTTT. The encoded protein is CASSDLSYSGNTIYF. V is TRBV25-1 and J is TRBJ1-3; unclear D gene. Trimming took off 3 bases at V and 1 base at J, with 10 bases between the two ends. Germline V CDR1 and CDR2: MGHDK, SYGVNS. This CDR3 has 15 residues.

The rearrangement links TRBV6-1 to TRBJ1-1; 9 positions match TRBD1. CDR1 is MNHNS and CDR2 is SASEGT in the germline V gene. This CDR3 has 14 amino acids. The junction had 0 bases not matched to a gene; V was cut back by 3 bases and J by 1 base. For the CDR3, the DNA is TGTGCCAGCAGTGAGGGACAGGGGAACACTGAAGCTTTCTTT. Its protein is CASSEGQGNTEAFF.

J is TRBJ2-4 and V is TRBV5-4; no firm D call. The CDR3 runs to 13 residues. Germline CDR1 and CDR2: SGHNT and YYREEE (reference sequence). V was pared by 0 bases and J by 9 bases, with 10 bases between. The DNA of the CDR3 is TGTGCCAGCAGCTTGGGTTCAGAGAGCATTCAGTACTTC. Translated: CASSLGSESIQYF.

The chain has TRBV4-1 and TRBJ2-3; D call uncertain. Germline CDR1 is MGHRA and CDR2 is YSYEKL. The CDR3 sequence is 15 residues long. The V end lost 8 bases, the J end lost 4 bases, and 19 bases lay between the germline ends. The CDR3 DNA is TGCGCCAGCCGAAAGATCATGACTGACTCAGATACGCAGTATTTT. This gives the protein CASRKIMTDSDTQYF.

The CDR3, as DNA: TGCGCCAGCAGCCCAGTAGGCGGGGGGGCGGATACGCAGTATTTT. Its protein is CASSPVGGGADTQYF. The J gene is TRBJ2-3, the V gene TRBV4-1; 9 bases align to TRBD2. V lost 4 bases, J lost 6 bases, and 8 bases stayed unmatched. The CDR3 has 15 amino acids. The V gene's germline CDR1 is MGHRA and CDR2 YSYEKL.

CDR3 protein: CASSTTWDTVNEQFF. The DNA of the CDR3 is TGTGCCAGCAGCACCACGTGGGACACCGTCAATGAGCAGTTCTTC. The chain joins TRBV13 to TRBJ2-1; tentatively, D is TRBD1 (6 bases). Germline V gene data show CDR1 as PRHDT and CDR2 as FYEKMQ (reference sequence). Deletions cut 5 bases from V and 6 bases from J, with 17 bases between. The CDR3 contains 15 residues.

A few counts support this clone. The J gene is TRBJ1-1, the V gene TRBV19, with D possibly TRBD1 on 6 matching bases. Trimming pared 4 bases from V and 2 bases from J, leaving 17 bases between. The CDR3 length is 16 residues. Germline V gene data show CDR1 as LNHDA and CDR2 as SQIVND (reference sequence). CDR3 in amino acids: CASSTLWTAFNTEAFF. The CDR3 bases are TGTGCCAGTAGTACTCTCTGGACAGCCTTTAACACTGAAGCTTTCTTT.

V is TRBV2 and J is TRBJ2-5; a weak D match, TRBD1 (6 bases). The CDR3 sequence is 13 residues long. Trimming shortened V by 7 bases and J by 3 bases, and 12 bases separated the two germline ends. Per the germline V gene, CDR1 is SNHLY and CDR2 is FYNNEI. The CDR3 nucleotides read TGTGCCAGCAACCGACAGGAAAAAGAGACCCAGTACTTC. Residues: CASNRQEKETQYF.

The chain recombines TRBV11-2 with TRBJ1-1; no clear D gene. V was clipped by 0 bases and J by 5 bases, with 10 bases between them. There are 14 residues in the CDR3. Germline-derived CDR1 and CDR2 are SGHAT and FQNNGV. The CDR3 nucleotides are TGTGCCAGCAGCTTAGAGTTCAGTGGGACTGAAGCTTTCTTT. Its protein product is CASSLEFSGTEAFF. Based on the CDR3 plus reference TRBV11-2 and TRBJ1-1, the full variable domain is EAGVAQSPRYKIIEKRQSVAFWCNPISGHATLYWYQQILGQGPKLLIQFQNNGVVDDSQLPKDRFSAERLKGVDSTLKIQPAKLEDSAVYLCASSLEFSGTEAFFGQGTRLTVV.

V is TRBV19 and J is TRBJ1-1; D may be TRBD1 (6 bases). Germline CDR1 LNHDA, CDR2 SQIVND (reference sequence). Trimming stripped 3 bases from V and 2 bases from J, with 10 bases between. This CDR3 is built from 14 residues. For the CDR3, the DNA is TGTGCCAGTAGTATCGGGACACCTAACACTGAAGCTTTCTTT. Translation gives CASSIGTPNTEAFF.

The rearrangement links TRBV9 to TRBJ1-1, with a weak D call TRBD1 (5 bases). The CDR3 length is 13 residues. With 4 bases removed from V and 3 bases from J, the gap between germline ends came to 10 bases. Germline V gene lookup returns CDR1 SGDLS and CDR2 YYNGEE. CDR3 in DNA: TGTGCCAGCAGCCTCCGGGGACACACTGAAGCTTTCTTT. Encoded protein: CASSLRGHTEAFF.

The count of this clone is one. CDR3 sequence reads: CASSGTSGGETDTQYF. The CDR3, as DNA: TGTGCCAGCAGTGGGACTAGCGGGGGAGAGACGGATACGCAGTATTTT. V gene TRBV6-4 combines with J gene TRBJ2-3; TRBD2 aligns across 13 bases. Trimming removed 4 bases from V and 6 bases from J; junction bases left unmatched: 7. Germline V gene sequence: CDR1 MRHNA, CDR2 SNTAGT. The CDR3 covers 16 residues.

This clone occurred a few times. The chain recombines TRBV18 with TRBJ1-2, with TRBD1 matching over 10 bases. The CDR3 is made up of 15 amino acids. Trimming cost V 4 bases and J 4 bases; bases outside gene matches: 6. Germline V lookup: CDR1 KGHSH, CDR2 LQKENI. In DNA, the CDR3 is TGTGCCAGCTCACAGACAGGGGGCCAGGCCTATGGCTACACCTTC. Encoded protein: CASSQTGGQAYGYTF.

This clone came up once. The rearrangement joins TRBV4-1 to TRBJ2-5; D ambiguous. Per germline, CDR1 MGHRA and CDR2 YSYEKL. CDR3 length: 14 residues. The V end lost 4 bases, the J end lost 1 base, and 10 bases lay between the germline ends. The CDR3 DNA reads TGCGCCAGCAGCCCAGAACCAATCCAAGAGACCCAGTACTTC. It encodes CASSPEPIQETQYF.

The chain links TRBV4-1 to TRBJ1-1; tentatively, D is TRBD1 (5 bases). Germline V gives CDR1 MGHRA, CDR2 YSYEKL. The CDR3 runs 15 residues. Trimming stripped 1 base from V and 1 base from J, with 10 bases between. The CDR3 protein is CASSQGVRGNTEAFF. CDR3 nucleotide sequence: TGCGCCAGCAGCCAAGGGGTGAGGGGGAACACTGAAGCTTTCTTT.

The V call is TRBV11-2, the J call TRBJ1-1; no definite D call. The CDR3 has 11 amino acids. Trimming took off 5 bases at V and 0 bases at J, with 1 base between the two ends. The germline V gene encodes CDR1 SGHAT and CDR2 FQNNGV. In DNA form, the CDR3 reads TGTGCCAGCAGCCTGAACACTGAAGCTTTCTTT. Amino acids: CASSLNTEAFF.

The chain couples TRBV6-1 to TRBJ1-2; 7 bases are a match to TRBD1. Germline V gene data show CDR1 as MNHNS and CDR2 as SASEGT. CDR3 length: 13 amino acids. V lost 7 bases and J lost 6; bases outside the gene matches: 8. The CDR3 bases are TGTGCCAGCACCGAAGTGACAGGGAATGGCTACACCTTC. Amino acid sequence: CASTEVTGNGYTF.